This T cell receptor beta chain was sequenced during a study of blood T cell repertoires in COVID-19. Profiled with immunoSEQ multiplex PCR; TCRdb holds only in-frame clones, not every one. The sample shows more than 9,500 clones, about nine tenths of them seen only once. Germline V gene lookup returns CDR1 SGHRS and CDR2 YFSETQ. V was trimmed by 4 bases and J by 2 bases, leaving 13 bases between them. The CDR3 has 15 amino acids. The gene calls are TRBV5-1 and TRBJ1-5; possible D gene TRBD1, 5 bases. This clonotype was sampled from a man aged 70 or older with active COVID-19. The source material was peripheral blood. CDR3 residues: CASSPGGGRNQPQHF. In nucleotides, the CDR3 is TGCGCCAGCAGCCCGGGGGGGGGACGCAATCAGCCCCAGCATTTT.